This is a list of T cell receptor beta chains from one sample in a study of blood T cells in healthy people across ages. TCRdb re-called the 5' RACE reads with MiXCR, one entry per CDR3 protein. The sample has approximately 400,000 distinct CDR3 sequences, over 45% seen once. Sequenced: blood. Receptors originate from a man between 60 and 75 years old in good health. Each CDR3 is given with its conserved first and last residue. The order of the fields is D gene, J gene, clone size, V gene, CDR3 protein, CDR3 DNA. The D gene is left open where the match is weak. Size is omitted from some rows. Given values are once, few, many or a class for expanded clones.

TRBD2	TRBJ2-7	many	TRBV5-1	CASSLADFSGLADYEQYF	TGCGCCAGCAGCTTGGCCGATTTTAGCGGACTAGCGGACTACGAGCAGTACTTC
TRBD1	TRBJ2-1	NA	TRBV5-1	CASSIRQGGYEQFF	TGCGCCAGCAGCATAAGACAGGGGGGATATGAGCAGTTCTTC
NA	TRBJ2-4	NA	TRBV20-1	CSARGAVNIQYF	TGCAGTGCTAGAGGGGCAGTAAACATTCAGTACTTC
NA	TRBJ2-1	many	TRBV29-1	CSVEPPTAYNEQFF	TGCAGCGTTGAGCCACCCACCGCCTACAATGAGCAGTTCTTC
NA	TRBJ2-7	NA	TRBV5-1	CASSLGLRDPYEQYF	TGCGCCAGCAGCTTGGGCTTGCGAGACCCCTACGAGCAGTACTTC
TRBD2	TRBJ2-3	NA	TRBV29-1	CSVRDYLTDTQYF	TGCAGCGTCCGGGACTACCTCACAGATACGCAGTATTTT
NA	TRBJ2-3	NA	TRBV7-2	CASSLPRGADAQYF	TGTGCCAGCAGCTTACCCAGGGGAGCCGATGCGCAGTATTTT
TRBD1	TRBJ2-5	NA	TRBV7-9	CASSRDRPLETQYF	TGTGCCAGCAGCCGGGACAGGCCCTTGGAGACCCAGTACTTC
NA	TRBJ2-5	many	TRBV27	CASGTHWETQYF	TGTGCCAGCGGAACCCATTGGGAGACCCAGTACTTC
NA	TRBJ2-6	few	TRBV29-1	CSVVGDGANVLTF	TGCAGCGTTGTGGGGGACGGGGCCAACGTCCTGACTTTC
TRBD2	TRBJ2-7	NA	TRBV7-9	CASSSRVAGDYEQYF	TGTGCCAGCAGCTCTCGGGTAGCGGGTGACTACGAGCAGTACTTC
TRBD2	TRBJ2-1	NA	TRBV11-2	CASSLEGRLAGQYNEQFF	TGTGCCAGCAGCTTAGAGGGTAGGCTAGCGGGACAATACAATGAGCAGTTCTTC
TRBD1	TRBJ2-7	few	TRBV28	CASSPDRDSYEQYF	TGTGCCAGCAGTCCTGACAGGGACTCCTACGAGCAGTACTTC
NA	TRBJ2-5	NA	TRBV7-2	CASSPQNSREETQYF	TGTGCCAGCAGCCCCCAAAACAGCCGGGAGGAGACCCAGTACTTC
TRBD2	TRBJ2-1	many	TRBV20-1	CSARDRVLAEPNEQFF	TGCAGTGCTAGAGATCGTGTTCTAGCGGAGCCGAATGAGCAGTTCTTC
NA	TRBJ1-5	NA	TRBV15	CATSRDSGANQPQHF	TGTGCCACCAGCAGAGATTCCGGGGCTAATCAGCCCCAGCATTTT
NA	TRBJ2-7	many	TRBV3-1	CASSQKGQKFNYEQYF	TGTGCCAGCAGCCAAAAGGGGCAGAAATTTAACTACGAGCAGTACTTC
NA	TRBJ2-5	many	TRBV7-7	CASSLGAADQETQYF	TGTGCTAGCAGCTTAGGGGCAGCTGACCAAGAGACCCAGTACTTC
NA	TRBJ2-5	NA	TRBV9	CASSLGRMEETQYF	TGCGCCAGCAGTTTGGGGAGGATGGAAGAGACCCAGTACTTC
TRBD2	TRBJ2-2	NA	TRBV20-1	CSAQRETNTGELFF	TGCAGTGCTCAGCGGGAAACGAACACCGGGGAGCTGTTTTTT
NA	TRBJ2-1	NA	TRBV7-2	CANSLAFRIHEQFF	TGTGCCAACAGCTTAGCGTTTAGGATCCATGAGCAGTTCTTC
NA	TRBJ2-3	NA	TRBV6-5	CASSYSGPSTDTQYF	TGTGCCAGCAGTTACTCGGGCCCGAGCACAGATACGCAGTATTTT
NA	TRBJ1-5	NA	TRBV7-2	CASSLDKVQPQHF	TGTGCCAGCAGCTTAGACAAGGTCCAGCCCCAGCATTTT
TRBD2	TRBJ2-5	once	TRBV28	CASTSWGGEQYF	TGTGCCAGCACCTCTTGGGGGGGGGAGCAGTACTTC
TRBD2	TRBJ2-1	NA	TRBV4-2	CASSLGSSSGGLNTGEQFF	TGTGCCAGCAGCCTCGGGTCTTCTAGCGGGGGGCTGAACACCGGGGAGCAGTTCTTC
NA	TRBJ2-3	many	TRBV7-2	CASSPGASTDTQYF	TGTGCCAGCAGCCCCGGGGCTAGCACAGATACGCAGTATTTT
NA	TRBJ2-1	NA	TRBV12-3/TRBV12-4	CAGTLGRKVLNEQFF	TGTGCCGGCACCTTGGGCAGGAAGGTGTTAAATGAGCAGTTCTTC
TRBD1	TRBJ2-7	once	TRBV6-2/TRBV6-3	CASSNQGVDEQYF	TGTGCCAGCAGTAACCAGGGGGTGGACGAGCAGTACTTC
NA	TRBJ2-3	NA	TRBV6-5	CASSWGTGTSTDTQYF	TGTGCCAGCAGTTGGGGGACCGGAACTAGCACAGATACGCAGTATTTT
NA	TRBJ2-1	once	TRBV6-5	CASRTKQGYNEQFF	TGTGCCAGCAGAACAAAACAGGGATACAATGAGCAGTTCTTC
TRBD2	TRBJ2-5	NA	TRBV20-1	CSASGGAYQETQYF	TGCAGTGCTAGCGGGGGGGCGTACCAAGAGACCCAGTACTTC
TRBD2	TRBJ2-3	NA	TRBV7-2	CASRRGLAQTTDTQYF	TGTGCCAGCAGACGTGGACTAGCGCAAACTACAGATACGCAGTATTTT
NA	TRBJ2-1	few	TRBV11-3	CASSLEGAHNEQFF	TGTGCCAGCAGCTTAGAAGGGGCGCACAATGAGCAGTTCTTC
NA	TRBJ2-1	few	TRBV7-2	CASSLAQRGSLYNEQFF	TGTGCCAGCAGCTTAGCGCAACGTGGGAGTCTTTACAATGAGCAGTTCTTC
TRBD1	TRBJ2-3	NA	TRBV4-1	CASSLTGTGRTDTQYF	TGCGCCAGCAGTCTCACCGGGACAGGGAGGACAGATACGCAGTATTTT
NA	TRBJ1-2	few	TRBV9	CASSENNYGYTF	TGTGCCAGCAGCGAGAACAACTATGGCTACACCTTC
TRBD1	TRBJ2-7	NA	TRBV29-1	CSVEGTGINNEQYF	TGCAGCGTTGAAGGGACAGGGATCAACAATGAGCAGTACTTC
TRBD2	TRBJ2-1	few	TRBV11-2	CASSHKTSGYNEQFF	TGTGCCAGCAGCCACAAAACTAGCGGCTACAATGAGCAGTTCTTC